This T cell receptor (beta chain) was retrieved from a study of T cell repertoires in cytomegalovirus infection (dated by TCRdb to the late 2010s). Turning to the overall study: Alongside well-studied HLA-B-restricted epitopes, the peptide stimulations were aimed at recently identified HLA-C-restricted CMV epitopes, whose presentation resists viral immunomodulation. Donor HLA type was relevant to the analysis, as public TCR beta signatures indicated carriage of CMV infection together with the matching HLA type.

For sequencing, an Illumina HiSeq 1500 was employed. In-frame beta chains were kept once TCRdb had trimmed the public reads at Q25 with fastp and called clones with MiXCR. Here each entry gathers all rows of one CDR3 protein and keeps the most common genes and DNA. Within this sample are some 920,000 distinct CDR3 sequences, with 31% of them counted one time only. About an eighth of the sample is in the top ten clones. This clonotype came up a few times. This clone's antigen is unknown. Qualities for individual bases were not recorded, and no much larger clone is one base off. Compared with germline, V lacks 6 bases and J lacks 0 bases; bases without a gene match: 8. CDR1 MDHEN and CDR2 SYDVKM are derived from the germline V gene. From its cysteine to its phenylalanine, the CDR3 spans 16 amino acids. Solely the CDR3 DNA is kept, with 48 bases framed from the first base. Overall results and qualifications from the work: The ex vivo response was dominated by HLA-C-restricted CMV-specific TCR beta clonotypes, and the single most frequent clonotype in two of eight donors was supplied by these HLA-C-restricted clonotypes. In both this cohort and an independent cohort of under 450 donors, the cumulative frequency of public TCR beta family members distinguished carriers of CMV infection plus the relevant HLA type.

The label giving this sample's treatment or condition can be read as: in vitro stimulation with specific CMV peptide epitopes to enrich CMV-specific T cells. This TCR was recovered from a human donor in good health (CMV status not recorded). Some clones in this sample may be carry-over from other donors' samples. The starting material was cultured CD8+ T cells from PBMCs, obtained from culture after CMV antigen stimulation. The rearranged segments are TRBV28 and TRBJ1-3, and 7 junctional nucleotides match TRBD1. The CDR3 sequence is CASRNRGYSSGNTIYF. The sequence in DNA is TGTGCCAGCAGAAACAGGGGCTACTCCTCTGGAAACACCATATATTTT.